One and the same sample provided the 28 T cell receptor beta chains below, sequenced in a study of patients and donors after allogeneic stem cell transplantation. TCRdb processed the RT-PCR reads anew with MiXCR; each CDR3 protein has one entry. The data hold 900,000 to 1,000,000 distinct CDR3 sequences, with over 15% observed a single time. What was sequenced was blood, either unsorted or a sorted T cell fraction (not recorded which). All receptors derive from a human donor who was either an allogeneic HSCT recipient or a stem cell or donor lymphocyte infusion donor (not recorded which). It is not recorded whose cells these are; they may come from a transplant donor.

The chain joins TRBV20-1 to TRBJ1-3; D is unresolved. CDR1 and CDR2 (germline): DFQATT, SNEGSKA (reference sequence). The CDR3 spans 14 residues. V was cut by 0 bases and J by 0 bases, with 6 bases left in between. The CDR3, as DNA: TGCAGTGCTAGAGATGGTGTCTCTGGAAACACCATATATTTT. Amino acids: CSARDGVSGNTIYF.

The chain recombines TRBV4-1 with TRBJ2-7; D is unresolved. From germline, CDR1 is MGHRA and CDR2 YSYEKL. CDR3 length: 15 amino acids. V gave up 4 bases and J gave up 6 bases, with 19 bases separating them. CDR3 DNA sequence: TGCGCCAGCAGCCCCATAGGTGGGGAATTCAGCGAGCAGTACTTC. It is translated as CASSPIGGEFSEQYF.

The chain carries TRBV12-3 or TRBV12-4 and TRBJ1-5; D possibly corresponds to TRBD1 (6 bases). The CDR3 loop spans 14 amino acids. Trimming shortened V by 3 bases and J by 6 bases, and 12 bases separated the two germline ends. Here the CDR3 reads CASSFEGEGQPQHF. The CDR3 DNA reads TGTGCCAGCAGTTTCGAGGGGGAAGGTCAGCCCCAGCATTTT.

V usage is TRBV20-1 and J usage is TRBJ2-7; D may be TRBD1 or TRBD2 (6 bases each). This CDR3 region has 15 residues. The germline V gene encodes CDR1 DFQATT and CDR2 SNEGSKA (reference sequence). V shed 3 bases and J shed 3 bases, with 18 bases lying between them. The CDR3: CSARPRGARNYEQYF. The CDR3 region has the DNA TGCAGTGCTAGGCCGAGGGGGGCCAGGAACTACGAGCAGTACTTC.

The rearrangement joins TRBV29-1 to TRBJ2-3, with 13 bases identical to TRBD2. This CDR3 has 15 residues. In germline, CDR1 is SQVTM, CDR2 ANQGSEA. V was clipped by 6 bases and J by 2 bases; unmatched bases: 5. CDR3 coding DNA: TGCAGCGTAGGTACTAGCGGGGGGGCCACAGATACGCAGTATTTT. This sequence encodes CSVGTSGGATDTQYF.

This clonotype was recorded only once. In DNA, the CDR3 is TGTGCCAGCAGCTTGGTGGGGGTTGGTAGCAATCAGCCCCAGCATTTT. Amino acid sequence: CASSLVGVGSNQPQHF. The chain carries TRBV5-5 and TRBJ1-5; D possibly corresponds to TRBD1 (5 bases). The germline V gene has CDR1 SGHKS and CDR2 YYEKEE (reference sequence). V was trimmed by 0 bases and J by 0 bases, leaving 10 bases between them. The CDR3 loop spans 16 amino acids.

This clonotype has only a few counts. The V call is TRBV12-3 or TRBV12-4, the J call TRBJ1-5; D may be TRBD1 (5 bases). V was pared by 3 bases and J by 1 base, with 10 bases between. The CDR3 covers 15 residues. CDR3 sequence (DNA): TGTGCCAGCAGTTTTCAGGGTAAAAGCAATCAGCCCCAGCATTTT. Its protein product is CASSFQGKSNQPQHF.

This clonotype showed up just a few times. The genes are TRBV20-1 and TRBJ2-5; 11 nucleotides line up with TRBD2. Germline loops: CDR1 DFQATT, CDR2 SNEGSKA (reference sequence). This CDR3 spans 13 amino acids. Trimming took 7 bases from V and 4 from J; bases not matched to a gene: 5. The CDR3 spells CSGVAGGRETQYF. In DNA form, the CDR3 reads TGCAGTGGAGTAGCGGGAGGGAGAGAGACCCAGTACTTC.

This clonotype was observed a handful of times. V is TRBV6-4 and J is TRBJ2-1; possible D gene TRBD1, 5 bases. V lost 3 bases to trimming and J lost 4 bases, with 7 bases between them. This CDR3 has 13 residues. CDR1 and CDR2 (germline): MRHNA, SNTAGT. CDR3 protein: CASSEQEYNEQFF. DNA for the CDR3: TGTGCCAGCAGTGAACAGGAGTACAATGAGCAGTTCTTC.

The chain carries TRBV29-1 and TRBJ2-6; D is possibly TRBD1 (5 bases). Trimming stripped 4 bases from V and 3 bases from J, with 7 bases between. This CDR3 spans 13 amino acids. Germline V gene lookup returns CDR1 SQVTM and CDR2 ANQGSEA. The CDR3 region has the DNA TGCAGCGTTGGACAGTTTGGGGCCAACGTCCTGACTTTC. It encodes CSVGQFGANVLTF.

The table lists this clonotype with many counts. The rearrangement links TRBV5-1 to TRBJ1-1; TRBD1 matches 8 bases. Germline V CDR1 and CDR2: SGHRS, YFSETQ. The CDR3 spans 13 residues. Germline trimming cut 2 bases from V and 5 bases from J; bases unmatched to any gene: 2. The CDR3 region is CASSFRQGTEAFF. The CDR3 coding sequence is TGCGCCAGCAGCTTTAGACAGGGGACTGAAGCTTTCTTT.

This clonotype was counted a few times. The rearrangement uses TRBV2 and TRBJ2-3; D possibly matches TRBD1 or TRBD2 (5 bases each). With 2 bases removed from V and 12 bases from J, the gap between germline ends came to 9 bases. This CDR3 comprises 11 residues. In germline, CDR1 is SNHLY, CDR2 FYNNEI. As DNA, the CDR3 is TGTGCCAGCAGTGAACCGGGACCACAGTATTTT. Translating gives CASSEPGPQYF.

This clonotype was seen a single time. J is TRBJ2-2 and V is TRBV5-1; D uncertain. The germline CDR1 and CDR2 sequences are SGHRS and YFSETQ. Trimming took 3 bases from V and 1 from J, leaving 10 bases between them. There are 15 residues in the CDR3. For the CDR3, the DNA is TGCGCCAGCAGCTCAAGAGCAAGGAACACCGGGGAGCTGTTTTTT. The encoded protein is CASSSRARNTGELFF.

The V call is TRBV9, the J call TRBJ1-1; no clear D. Germline CDR1 reads SGDLS; CDR2 reads YYNGEE. The V end lost 0 bases, the J end lost 4 bases, and 19 bases lay between the germline ends. The length of the CDR3 is 17 residues. DNA of the CDR3: TGTGCCAGCAGCGTAGCCCCTGCCCGACAAGGGAGCACTGAAGCTTTCTTT. This gives the protein CASSVAPARQGSTEAFF.

Here the CDR3 DNA reads TGTGCCAGCAGTTACTCGAAGGGCGACGCTTTCTTT. It translates to CASSYSKGDAFF. The chain couples TRBV6-5 to TRBJ1-1; D call uncertain. Per the germline V gene, CDR1 is MNHEY and CDR2 is SVGAGI. The CDR3 extends over 12 amino acids. V was pared by 0 bases and J by 11 bases, with 10 bases between.

Only a few counts were recorded for this clonotype. The CDR3 DNA reads TGCGCCAGCAGCTACGGGACTAGCGGGTGGTACGAGCAGTACTTC. Its translation is CASSYGTSGWYEQYF. The chain carries TRBV5-1 and TRBJ2-7; 12 bases line up with TRBD2. Trimming removed 3 bases from V and 4 bases from J; junction bases left unmatched: 5. The germline V gene encodes CDR1 SGHRS and CDR2 YFSETQ. The CDR3 sequence is 15 residues long.

This clonotype has more than one count but fewer than ten. The chain uses TRBV6-1 and TRBJ2-6, with D possibly matching TRBD1 (5 bases). The CDR3 consists of 16 residues. CDR1 is MNHNS, CDR2 SASEGT, per germline. V was clipped by 7 bases and J by 4 bases, with 17 bases between them. In DNA form, the CDR3 reads TGTGCCAGCACTAGGACAACGCGCTCGGGGGCCAACGTCCTGACTTTC. It specifies CASTRTTRSGANVLTF.

This sequence joins TRBV29-1 and TRBJ1-2; 7 bases agree with TRBD1. V shed 2 bases, J shed 4 bases, and the junction held 4 bases outside the gene matches. The CDR3 totals 13 residues. Germline CDR1 and CDR2: SQVTM and ANQGSEA. This CDR3 is CSVEPRGVYGYTF. The CDR3 nucleotides are TGCAGCGTTGAACCCAGGGGGGTCTATGGCTACACCTTC.

This clonotype was seen a few times. The chain links TRBV4-1 to TRBJ2-7; 7 nucleotides line up with TRBD1. Germline assignment: CDR1 MGHRA and CDR2 YSYEKL. The V and J ends lost 2 bases and 4 bases, in that order; junction bases with no gene match: 8. CDR3 size: 15 residues. The CDR3 DNA reads TGCGCCAGCAGCCAAACCAGGGACAGAAGGTACGAGCAGTACTTC. It specifies CASSQTRDRRYEQYF.

This sequence joins TRBV20-1 and TRBJ2-2; D may be TRBD1 (6 bases). The CDR3 sequence is 15 residues long. V lost 6 bases, J lost 3 bases, and 17 bases lay in between. Germline assignment: CDR1 DFQATT and CDR2 SNEGSKA (reference sequence). CDR3 amino acids: CSARGRGSHTGELFF. In DNA form, the CDR3 reads TGCAGTGCCCGCGGCAGGGGTTCGCACACCGGGGAGCTGTTTTTT.

This clonotype was seen only a few times. The V and J genes are TRBV7-9 and TRBJ2-1; D not certain. The CDR3 contains 15 residues. Trimming stripped 4 bases from V and 10 bases from J, with 20 bases between. Per germline, CDR1 SEHNR and CDR2 FQNEAQ (reference sequence). DNA for the CDR3: TGTGCCAGCAGCTACCCTCGAGGTCCCGCAGAGGAGCAGTTCTTC. Its protein product is CASSYPRGPAEEQFF.

The chain recombines TRBV7-9 with TRBJ2-1; D possibly corresponds to TRBD1 (6 bases). This CDR3 comprises 13 residues. V was clipped by 0 bases and J by 9 bases, with 9 bases between them. The germline V gene has CDR1 SEHNR and CDR2 FQNEAQ (reference sequence). The CDR3 spells CASSLARGGEQFF. In nucleotides, the CDR3 is TGTGCCAGCAGCTTAGCGAGAGGGGGTGAGCAGTTCTTC. Full variable domain (rest looked up from reference TRBV7-9 and TRBJ2-1): DTGVSQNPRHKITKRGQNVTFRCDPISEHNRLYWYRQTLGQGPEFLTYFQNEAQLEKSRLLSDRFSAERPKGSFSTLEIQRTEQGDSAMYLCASSLARGGEQFFGPGTRLTVL.

The chain carries TRBV4-1 and TRBJ2-7, with 10 bases fitting TRBD2. V lost 3 bases to trimming and J lost 3 bases; unmatched junction nucleotides: 5. CDR3 length equals 15 residues. Looked up from germline, CDR1 is MGHRA and CDR2 is YSYEKL. Here the CDR3 DNA reads TGCGCCAGCAGCCACAGGACTAGCGGAAACTACGAGCAGTACTTC. Translated: CASSHRTSGNYEQYF.

V is TRBV2 and J is TRBJ1-2, with 7 nucleotides matching TRBD1. The CDR3 contains 13 residues. The V and J ends lost 8 bases and 13 bases, in that order; junction bases with no gene match: 16. Germline lookup yields CDR1 SNHLY and CDR2 FYNNEI. The chain's CDR3 is CASRDRTVFPVTF. CDR3 nucleotides: TGTGCCAGCCGGGACAGAACTGTGTTCCCGGTCACCTTC.

This clonotype has a handful of counts. The V and J genes are TRBV11-2 and TRBJ1-1; 9 nucleotides line up with TRBD1. With 5 bases clipped from V and 12 bases from J, the junction kept 19 bases outside the gene matches. The CDR3 runs to 16 residues. Per the germline V gene, CDR1 is SGHAT and CDR2 is FQNNGV. In DNA form, the CDR3 reads TGTGCCAGCAGCGGAGGGGCTTCGGGACAGGGTGCCCCGACTTTCTTT. Translation: CASSGGASGQGAPTFF.

This clonotype was seen only a few times. The chain employs TRBV6-1 and TRBJ1-3; tentatively, D is TRBD1 (5 bases). This CDR3 is built from 17 residues. V lost 5 bases, J lost 0 bases, and 17 bases lay in between. CDR1 and CDR2 from the germline V gene are MNHNS and SASEGT. The CDR3 DNA follows: TGTGCCAGCAGTCACCTACCGGGACGGAGCTCTGGAAACACCATATATTTT. Encoded protein: CASSHLPGRSSGNTIYF.

The J gene is TRBJ2-1, the V gene TRBV11-1, with 8 bases matching TRBD2. The germline V gene encodes CDR1 SGHAT and CDR2 FQDESV (reference sequence). Losses at the gene ends were 3 bases for V and 9 bases for J; bases not matched to a gene: 7. The CDR3 totals 14 residues. CDR3 coding DNA: TGTGCCAGCAGCTTTGCGGGAGGAGACAGTGAGCAGTTCTTC. It encodes CASSFAGGDSEQFF.

A few counts support this clonotype. The chain carries TRBV7-9 and TRBJ2-1, with D perhaps matching TRBD1 (5 bases). This CDR3 contains 14 residues. Germline V gene lookup returns CDR1 SEHNR and CDR2 FQNEAQ (reference sequence). V was pared by 7 bases and J by 2 bases, with 12 bases between. This CDR3 reads CASTRQSAYNEQFF. CDR3 DNA: TGTGCCAGCACCCGACAGTCCGCCTACAATGAGCAGTTCTTC.